This entry concerns a single T cell receptor (beta chain). The antigen is unknown. Using immunoSEQ multiplex PCR, the repertoire was profiled, and TCRdb retains in-frame clones only, with some absent. This repertoire shows around 260,000 clones, around 90% found once; its top ten account for 3.1%. This sample was included in a study of cytomegalovirus exposure and HLA in healthy donors. Whole-study findings and limits: Most TCR sequences were rare, but some public TCRs occurred in many donors. Researchers counted 180 or so TCR beta chains as cytomegalovirus-associated.

The CDR3 extends over 14 amino acids. The V and J ends lost 3 bases and 1 base respectively, with 9 bases between them. Germline CDR1 LNHDA, CDR2 SQIVND (reference sequence). Sequenced input: PBMCs. The TCR originated in a woman in her 30s in good health and CMV-seronegative. This chain uses TRBV19 with TRBJ1-1, with unresolved D. CDR3 nucleotides: TGTGCCAGTAGTATGTGGGGAACGAACACTGAAGCTTTCTTT. It specifies CASSMWGTNTEAFF. Filled out from reference TRBV19 and TRBJ1-1, the complete variable domain reads DGGITQSPKYLFRKEGQNVTLSCEQNLNHDAMYWYRQDPGQGLRLIYYSQIVNDFQKGDIAEGYSVSREKKESFPLTVTSAQKNPTAFYLCASSMWGTNTEAFFGQGTRLTVV.